This T cell receptor (beta chain) derives from a study of cytomegalovirus exposure and HLA in healthy donors. Study-wide results and caveats: Later findings reportedly placed an Asian-associated ancestry cluster below the roughly 700-donor mean for N-insertions.

About this clone: Its specificity is unknown.

The PCR ran on 60 Vbeta and 13 Jbeta primers. The data were produced by immunoSEQ multiplex PCR, yet TCRdb's version contains in-frame clones alone and is incomplete. There are 250,000 to 350,000 clones in the sample; under 80% occur only once, and 2% to 2.5% lies in the top ten. V lost 6 bases and J lost 5, with 13 bases in between. This CDR3 has 13 residues. Germline V gene lookup returns CDR1 MDHEN and CDR2 SYDVKM. The sequenced material came from PBMCs. This chain connects TRBV28 to TRBJ1-2; D unresolved. The sequence came from a female donor in good health and CMV-seronegative. The DNA of the CDR3 is TGTGCCAGCAGCCAACTTGTGACTTATGGCTACACCTTC. Protein sequence: CASSQLVTYGYTF.